One and the same sample provided the 9 T cell receptor beta chains below, sequenced in a study of CD8+CD57+ T cells in acquired aplastic anemia. Patients included in sequencing had previously demonstrated CD8+CD57+ cell expansion by flow cytometry. CDR3 and TCR beta VDJ profiling relied on genomic DNA as the template. MiXCR, run by TCRdb on the reads, gives a single entry per CDR3 protein. The sample yields some 150,000 distinct CDR3 sequences, roughly 43% seen once. Specimen: sorted CD4+, CD8+, or CD8+CD57+ T cells (not recorded which) from PBMCs. The receptors come from a human donor with aplastic anemia.

DNA of the CDR3: TGTGCCACCAGGGACGTTCTGGGTTTCGAGCAGTACTTC. Its protein product is CATRDVLGFEQYF. V and J are TRBV15 and TRBJ2-7, with no clear D. CDR1 is LNHNV, CDR2 YYDKDF, per germline (reference sequence). V lost 6 bases and J lost 6, with 15 bases in between. This CDR3 spans 13 amino acids.

This clonotype was observed at least ten times. This chain uses TRBV19 with TRBJ1-2; 9 bases map to TRBD1. From germline, CDR1 is LNHDA and CDR2 SQIVND (reference sequence). This CDR3 comprises 14 residues. After removal of 5 bases from V and 6 bases from J, the junction contained 7 bases not matched to a gene. In nucleotides, the CDR3 is TGTGCCAGTAGTTCGGACAGGGGTCAAAATGGCTACACCTTC. It yields the protein CASSSDRGQNGYTF.

This clonotype was observed many times. V is TRBV10-1 and J is TRBJ1-1; the D gene is possibly TRBD1 (5 bases). Germline V gene sequence: CDR1 WNHNN, CDR2 SYGVQD (reference sequence). This CDR3 contains 13 residues. The V end lost 0 bases, the J end lost 5 bases, and 7 bases lay between the germline ends. DNA of the CDR3: TGCGCCAGCAGTGAGTCGCGGGGGACTGAAGCTTTCTTT. It specifies CASSESRGTEAFF.

This clonotype was counted at least ten times. This sequence joins TRBV15 and TRBJ2-5; either TRBD1 or TRBD2 may supply D (7 bases each). This CDR3 is 17 amino acids long. The V gene lost 5 bases and the J gene lost 4 bases, with 23 bases spanning the gap. CDR1 is LNHNV and CDR2 is YYDKDF in the germline V gene (reference sequence). CDR3: CATSGGGPGAGGETQYF. Here the CDR3 DNA reads TGTGCCACCAGCGGCGGGGGCCCAGGGGCAGGGGGAGAGACCCAGTACTTC.

The V call is TRBV7-9, the J call TRBJ2-3; 7 bases align to TRBD2. In germline, CDR1 is SEHNR, CDR2 FQNEAQ (reference sequence). J lost 4 bases, V lost 5 bases, and 6 bases had no gene match. This CDR3 has 14 residues. CDR3 in amino acids: CASSPGGGADTQYF. In DNA form, the CDR3 reads TGTGCCAGCAGCCCCGGTGGGGGGGCAGATACGCAGTATTTT.

This chain connects TRBV27 to TRBJ1-2; 10 bases match TRBD1. Unmatched junction bases numbered 10, after V lost 3 bases and J lost 0 bases. In germline, CDR1 is MNHEY, CDR2 SMNVEV (reference sequence). CDR3 length: 18 residues. The CDR3 region is CASSFRGTGVVANYGYTF. In DNA, the CDR3 is TGTGCCAGCAGTTTTCGTGGGACAGGGGTCGTAGCTAACTATGGCTACACCTTC.

This clonotype was seen many times. The V and J genes are TRBV5-8 and TRBJ1-4, with 8 positions matching TRBD1. Per the germline V gene, CDR1 is SGHTS and CDR2 is YDEGEE. Unmatched junction bases numbered 7, after V lost 1 base and J lost 8 bases. The CDR3 is 15 amino acids. As DNA, the CDR3 is TGTGCCAGCAGCTTGTTCGGGACAGGCGGGGAAAAACTGTTTTTT. Translation gives CASSLFGTGGEKLFF.

This clonotype has a count of ten or more. CDR3 sequence reads: CASSWTRTQETQYF. CDR3 bases: TGTGCCAGTAGTTGGACTAGAACCCAAGAGACCCAGTACTTC. The chain uses TRBV19 and TRBJ2-5; the match to TRBD2 covers 7 bases. Germline V gene data show CDR1 as LNHDA and CDR2 as SQIVND (reference sequence). The CDR3 is 14 amino acids. The V and J ends lost 5 bases and 1 base, in that order; junction bases with no gene match: 4.

This clonotype was counted many times. The chain recombines TRBV2 with TRBJ1-1, with 7 bases fitting TRBD1. CDR1 and CDR2 (germline): SNHLY, FYNNEI. The V segment lost 7 bases and the J segment 5 bases; nucleotides outside the gene matches: 16. The CDR3 sequence is 16 residues long. CDR3 protein: CASTLTGTALGTEAFF. In DNA form, the CDR3 reads TGTGCCAGCACATTAACCGGGACAGCCCTGGGTACTGAAGCTTTCTTT. Complete variable domain (other parts from reference TRBV2 and TRBJ1-1): EPEVTQTPSHQVTQMGQEVILRCVPISNHLYFYWYRQILGQKVEFLVSFYNNEISEKSEIFDDQFSVERPDGSNFTLKIRSTKLEDSAMYFCASTLTGTALGTEAFFGQGTRLTVV.